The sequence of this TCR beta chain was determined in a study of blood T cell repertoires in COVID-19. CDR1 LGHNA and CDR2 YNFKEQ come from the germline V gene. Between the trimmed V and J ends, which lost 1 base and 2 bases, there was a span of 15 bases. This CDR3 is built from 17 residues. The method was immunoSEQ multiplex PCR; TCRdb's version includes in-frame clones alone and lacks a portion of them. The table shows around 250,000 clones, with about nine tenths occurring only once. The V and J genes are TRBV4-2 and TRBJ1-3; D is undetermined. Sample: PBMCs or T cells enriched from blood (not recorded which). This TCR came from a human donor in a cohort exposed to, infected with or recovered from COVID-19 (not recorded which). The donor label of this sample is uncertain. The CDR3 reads CASSQGFTVLTGNTIYF. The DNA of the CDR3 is TGTGCCAGCAGCCAAGGTTTTACAGTTTTAACTGGAAACACCATATATTTT.